This T cell receptor (beta chain) was profiled in a study of type 1 regulatory T cells. The wider study: T-allo10 is a Tr1-enriched, alloantigen-specific CD4 T cell product made in vitro. General study findings and limits: Type 1 regulatory T cells had a more restricted TCR repertoire than non-type 1 regulatory T cells.

Worth noting for this clonotype: Its specificity is not known.

TCRdb itself ran the reads through MiXCR, one entry per CDR3 protein. This sample carries under 85,000 distinct CDR3 sequences, 45% to 50% of them seen once, and the ten largest clones take roughly 2.2%. The CDR3 length is 15 residues. Germline V gene sequence: CDR1 SNHLY, CDR2 FYNNEI. V lost 7 bases, J lost 2 bases, and 15 bases lay in between. Sequencing was done on a sample of cultured non-Tr1 T cells, either the whole culture or a sorted T cell fraction (not recorded which). The origin of this receptor is a human donor in good health. The V call is TRBV2, the J call TRBJ2-1, with D perhaps matching TRBD2 (5 bases). The CDR3 reads CASMPRTGTYNEQFF. CDR3 nucleotide sequence: TGTGCCAGCATGCCCCGGACGGGGACCTACAATGAGCAGTTCTTC. Based on the CDR3 plus reference TRBV2 and TRBJ2-1, the full variable domain is EPEVTQTPSHQVTQMGQEVILRCVPISNHLYFYWYRQILGQKVEFLVSFYNNEISEKSEIFDDQFSVERPDGSNFTLKIRSTKLEDSAMYFCASMPRTGTYNEQFFGPGTRLTVL.